Here is one T cell receptor beta chain with its context. As yet, its antigen is unknown. Clones were sequenced by immunoSEQ multiplex PCR, and TCRdb holds only the in-frame ones, with some missing. This sample has 1.5 million to 2.5 million clones, with less than 95% found just once. This CDR3 region has 14 residues. Germline CDR1 and CDR2: SGHVS and FQNEAQ. The V and J ends lost 2 bases and 0 bases respectively, with 8 bases between them. Naivety among CD8 cells was defined by CD45RO negativity and positive CCR7 selection, thereby excluding terminally differentiated effector memory CD45RA+ cells. The data belong to a study of shared clonotypes between healthy human individuals. For the study at large: The study drew on two women and a few men aged 18 to 49 as donors. Whole-study findings and limits: Some naive CD4 clonotypes, roughly 4.8%, turned up in common across several donors. In this cohort, only blood was sampled, and tissue repertoires likely differ.

The receptor was derived from a man aged 18-30 years in good health. V gene TRBV7-8 combines with J gene TRBJ2-7; D is ambiguous. Material for sequencing was naive CD8+ T cells sorted from blood. The CDR3 bases are TGTGCCAGCAGCTTACACCAGAGCTCCTACGAGCAGTACTTC. This encodes CASSLHQSSYEQYF.